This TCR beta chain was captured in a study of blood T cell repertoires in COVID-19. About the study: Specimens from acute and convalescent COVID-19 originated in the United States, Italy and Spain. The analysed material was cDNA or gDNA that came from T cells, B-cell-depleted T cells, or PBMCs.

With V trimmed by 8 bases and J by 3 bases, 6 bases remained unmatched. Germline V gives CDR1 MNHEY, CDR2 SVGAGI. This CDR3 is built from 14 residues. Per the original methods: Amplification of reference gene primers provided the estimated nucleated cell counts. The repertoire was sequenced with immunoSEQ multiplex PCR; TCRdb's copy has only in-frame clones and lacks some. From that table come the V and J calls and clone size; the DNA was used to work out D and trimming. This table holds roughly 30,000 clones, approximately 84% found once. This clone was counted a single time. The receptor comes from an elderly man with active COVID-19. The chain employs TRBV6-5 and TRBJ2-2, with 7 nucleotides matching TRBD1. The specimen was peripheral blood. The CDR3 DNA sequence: TGTGCCAGCCAGAGACAGGGAGACACCGGGGAGCTGTTTTTT. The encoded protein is CASQRQGDTGELFF.